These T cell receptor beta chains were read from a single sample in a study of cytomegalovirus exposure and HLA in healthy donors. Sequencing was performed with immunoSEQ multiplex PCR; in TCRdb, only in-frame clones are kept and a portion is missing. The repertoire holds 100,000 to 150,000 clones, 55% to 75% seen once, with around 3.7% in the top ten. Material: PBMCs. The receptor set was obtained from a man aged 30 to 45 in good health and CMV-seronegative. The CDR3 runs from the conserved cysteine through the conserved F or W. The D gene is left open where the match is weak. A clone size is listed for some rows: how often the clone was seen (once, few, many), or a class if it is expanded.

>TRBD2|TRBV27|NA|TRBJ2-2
TGTGCCAGCGGGGGACTAGCGGGGGTCATGGTCGGGGAGCTGTTTTTT
CASGGLAGVMVGELFF
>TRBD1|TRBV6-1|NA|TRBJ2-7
TGTGCCAGCAGGGACAGGGGGAAATCCTACGAGCAGTACTTC
CASRDRGKSYEQYF
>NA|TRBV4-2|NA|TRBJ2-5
TGTGCCAGCAGCCAAGGGGGGGGCCCAGGAAAGACCCAGTACTTC
CASSQGGGPGKTQYF
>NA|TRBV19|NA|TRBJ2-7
TGTGCCAGCGGGGAAGGGAGCTACGAGCAGTACTTC
CASGEGSYEQYF
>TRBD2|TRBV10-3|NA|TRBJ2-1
TGTGCCATCAAACCTAGCGGGTTAGCCTACAATGAGCAGTTCTTC
CAIKPSGLAYNEQFF
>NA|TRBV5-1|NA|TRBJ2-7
TGCGCCAGCAGCTTGGGGCAGCGCTACGAGCAGTACTTC
CASSLGQRYEQYF
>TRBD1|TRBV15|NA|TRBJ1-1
TGTGCCACCAGCAGTACAGGGGACACTGAAGCTTTCTTT
CATSSTGDTEAFF
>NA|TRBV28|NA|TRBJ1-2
TGTGCCAGCAGTTTAATGTTCACTTACTATGGCTACACCTTC
CASSLMFTYYGYTF
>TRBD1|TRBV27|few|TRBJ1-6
TGTGCCAGGAGCGGACCTATTGGACAGGGGGCCTATAGCTCCTATAATTCACCCCTCCACTTT
CARSGPIGQGAYSSYNSPLHF
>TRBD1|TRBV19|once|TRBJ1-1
TGTGCCAGTAGTATCGGGAGGGGGCACACTGAAGCTTTCTTT
CASSIGRGHTEAFF
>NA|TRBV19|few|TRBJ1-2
TGTGCCAGTAGTATAGACAGGGAGGGAGGACAACGGTATGGCTACACCTTC
CASSIDREGGQRYGYTF
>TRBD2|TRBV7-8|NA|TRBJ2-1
TGTGCCAGCAGCTTAAGACTAGCGGGGGTCCTGGGGGGTTACAATGAGCAGTTCTTC
CASSLRLAGVLGGYNEQFF
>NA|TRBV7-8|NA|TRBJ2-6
TGTGCCAGCAGCCTTCTCGACGGGATCTACAGCATCCTGACTTTC
CASSLLDGIYSILTF
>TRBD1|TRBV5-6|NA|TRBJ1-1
TGTGCCAGCAGGCCGAGGGGGCGCGGAGGAACTGAAGCTTTCTTT
CASRPRGRGGTEAFF
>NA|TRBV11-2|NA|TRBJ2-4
TGTGCCAGCAGCTCCCGGGTCGACATTCAGTACTTC
CASSSRVDIQYF
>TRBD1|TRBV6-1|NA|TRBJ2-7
TGTGCCAGCAAGTTTTTTCAGGGGGCCTCCTACGAGCAGTACTTC
CASKFFQGASYEQYF
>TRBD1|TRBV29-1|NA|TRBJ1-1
TGCAGCGTTGTGGGGACAGGGAGGGACACTGAAGCTTTCTTT
CSVVGTGRDTEAFF
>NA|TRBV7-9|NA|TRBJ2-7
TGTGCCAGCAGCCAATATAGCAGCTCCTACGAGCAGTACTTC
CASSQYSSSYEQYF
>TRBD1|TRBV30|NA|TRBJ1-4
TGTGCCTGGAGTGACCAGGGGGCTGCTAATGAAAAACTGTTTTTT
CAWSDQGAANEKLFF
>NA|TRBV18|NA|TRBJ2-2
TGTGCCAGCTCACCACGGCCCCCAGCGGCGAACACCGGGGAGCTGTTTTTT
CASSPRPPAANTGELFF
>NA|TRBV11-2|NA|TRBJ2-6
TGTGCCAGCAGCTCCGACGGGGGTTCTGGGGCCAACGTCCTGACTTTC
CASSSDGGSGANVLTF
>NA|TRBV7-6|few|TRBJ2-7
TGTGCCAGCAGCTTTCCCGCGGGGATTTCCGAGCAGTACTTC
CASSFPAGISEQYF
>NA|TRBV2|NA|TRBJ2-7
TGTGCCGGAAGGGGGGGTTACTCCTACGAGCAGTACTTC
CAGRGGYSYEQYF
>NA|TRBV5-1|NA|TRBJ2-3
TGCGTCAGCAGCTTCCTGACAGGCACAGATACGCAGTATTTT
CVSSFLTGTDTQYF
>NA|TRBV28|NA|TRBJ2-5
TGTGCCAGCAGTTTTCTGGCTCTCCAAGAGACCCAGTACTTC
CASSFLALQETQYF
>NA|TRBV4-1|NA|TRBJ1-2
TGCGCCAGCAGCCAAGATCGCGGGGGCCACTACTATGGCTACACCTTC
CASSQDRGGHYYGYTF
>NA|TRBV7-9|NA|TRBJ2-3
TGTGCCAGCAGCTCCAACGCGGTAGATACGCAGTATTTT
CASSSNAVDTQYF
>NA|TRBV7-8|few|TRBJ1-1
TGTGCCAGCAGCTTTGGAGGAGGGGAGGGGACTGAAGCTTTCTTT
CASSFGGGEGTEAFF
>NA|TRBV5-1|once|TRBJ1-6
TGCGCCAGCAGCTTTAGCCTTAGCTCCTATAATTCACCCCTCCACTTT
CASSFSLSSYNSPLHF
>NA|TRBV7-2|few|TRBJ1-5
TGTGCCAGCAGTCCTGGGAGGGATCAGCCCCAGCATTTT
CASSPGRDQPQHF
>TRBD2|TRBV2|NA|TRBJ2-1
TGTGCCAGCGTGGCGGGAATTGGGTTCGGGGGAGGGGTCAATGAGCAGTTCTTC
CASVAGIGFGGGVNEQFF
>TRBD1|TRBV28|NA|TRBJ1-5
TGTGCCAGCAGTCTCCCTCGACAGGGAGCAAGGCTCAATCAGCCCCAGCATTTT
CASSLPRQGARLNQPQHF
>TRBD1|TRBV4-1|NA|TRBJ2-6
TGCGCCAGCAGCCGGGACAGGAGCTCTGGGGCCAACGTCCTGACTTTC
CASSRDRSSGANVLTF
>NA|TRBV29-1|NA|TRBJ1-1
TGCAGCGTTCGGGAGGGACGGTGGACTGAAGCTTTCTTT
CSVREGRWTEAFF
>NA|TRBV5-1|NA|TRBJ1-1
TGCGCCAGCAGCTTGGGGCCTACCAGGGGCAGGGGAATGAACACTGAAGCTTTCTTT
CASSLGPTRGRGMNTEAFF
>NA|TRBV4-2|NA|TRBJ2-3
TGTGCCAGCAGCCAGGTGCCTAGGGATACGCAGTATTTT
CASSQVPRDTQYF
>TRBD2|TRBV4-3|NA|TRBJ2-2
TGCGCCAGCAGCCAACGGCTAGCGGGGGGTGGGAACCGGGAGCTGTTTTTT
CASSQRLAGGGNRELFF
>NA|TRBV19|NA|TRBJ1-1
TGTGCCAGTACTCTGCAGGGCATAGGCACTGAAGCTTTCTTT
CASTLQGIGTEAFF
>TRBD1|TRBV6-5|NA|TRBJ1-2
TGTGCCAGCAGTTACTCCGGACAGGCTAACTATGGCTACACCTTC
CASSYSGQANYGYTF
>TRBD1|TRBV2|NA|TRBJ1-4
TGTGCCAGCAGCGACTTGGGACAGGGGGCTCTAGGAATGAGGGGAAAAAAACTGTTTTTT
CASSDLGQGALGMRGKKLFF
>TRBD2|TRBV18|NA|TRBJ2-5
TGTGCCAGCTCGTCGACTAGCGGGGGAGAGACCCAGTACTTC
CASSSTSGGETQYF
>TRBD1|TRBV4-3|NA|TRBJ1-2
TGCGCCAGCAGCCCGGCAGGGGGTAGTGGCTACACCTTC
CASSPAGGSGYTF
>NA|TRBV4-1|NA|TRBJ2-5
TGCGCCAGCAGCCAAGAATACGGGACGGGGAGGCCCCAGTACTTC
CASSQEYGTGRPQYF
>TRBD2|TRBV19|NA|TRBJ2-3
TGTGCCAGTAGTATTATAGCGGGGGGGATCACAGATACGCAGTATTTT
CASSIIAGGITDTQYF
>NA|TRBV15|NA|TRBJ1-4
TGTGCCACCCCCAATGCCTCTACAGGAAATGAAAAACTGTTTTTT
CATPNASTGNEKLFF
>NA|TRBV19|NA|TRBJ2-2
TGTGCCAGTAGTATAGGGCTAGTTAACACCGGGGAGCTGTTTTTT
CASSIGLVNTGELFF
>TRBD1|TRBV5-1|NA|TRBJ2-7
TGCGCCAGCAGCTTGGTTCCGAGCCGGGACAGGGGAGCCTACGAGCAGTACTTC
CASSLVPSRDRGAYEQYF
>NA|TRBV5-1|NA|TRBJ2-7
TGCGCCAGCAGCCCACGATACAACTCCTACGAGCAGTACTTC
CASSPRYNSYEQYF
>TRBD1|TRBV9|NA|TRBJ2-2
TGTGCCAGCAGCGTAATCGACAGGGGCCACACCGGGGAGCTGTTTTTT
CASSVIDRGHTGELFF
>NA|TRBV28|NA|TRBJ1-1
TGTGCCAGCAGTTTGGCGGTTAACACTGAAGCTTTCTTT
CASSLAVNTEAFF
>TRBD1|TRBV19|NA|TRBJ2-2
TGTGCCAGTAGTATTGGATCGGACAGGCCCACCGGGGAGCTGTTTTTT
CASSIGSDRPTGELFF
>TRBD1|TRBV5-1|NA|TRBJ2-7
TGCGCCAGCAGCTTCTCACAGGGGGCCTACGAGCAGTACTTC
CASSFSQGAYEQYF
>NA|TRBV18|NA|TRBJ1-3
TGTGCCAGCTCACCTACAAGCTTCTCAAAGCCAGGGTCTGGAAACACCATATATTTT
CASSPTSFSKPGSGNTIYF
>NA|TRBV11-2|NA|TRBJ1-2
TGTGCCAGCAGCTTATCGCGGGGGAACTATGGCTACACCTTC
CASSLSRGNYGYTF